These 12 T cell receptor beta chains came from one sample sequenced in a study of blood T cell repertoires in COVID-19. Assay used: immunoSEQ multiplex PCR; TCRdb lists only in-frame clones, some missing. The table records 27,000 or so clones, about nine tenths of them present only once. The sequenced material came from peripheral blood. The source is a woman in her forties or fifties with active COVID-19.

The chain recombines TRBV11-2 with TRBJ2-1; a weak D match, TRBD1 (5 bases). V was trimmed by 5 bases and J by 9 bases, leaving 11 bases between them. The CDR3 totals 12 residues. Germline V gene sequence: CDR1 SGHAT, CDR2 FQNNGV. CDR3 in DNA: TGTGCCAGCAGCGGGGCCTCGGGTGAGCAGTTCTTC. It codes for CASSGASGEQFF.

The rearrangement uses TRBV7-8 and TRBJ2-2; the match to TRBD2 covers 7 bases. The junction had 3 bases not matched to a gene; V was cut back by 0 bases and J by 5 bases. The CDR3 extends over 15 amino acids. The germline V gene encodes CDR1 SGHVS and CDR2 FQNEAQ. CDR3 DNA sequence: TGTGCCAGCAGCTTAGCCGGGCGGGGGACCGGGGAGCTGTTTTTT. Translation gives CASSLAGRGTGELFF.

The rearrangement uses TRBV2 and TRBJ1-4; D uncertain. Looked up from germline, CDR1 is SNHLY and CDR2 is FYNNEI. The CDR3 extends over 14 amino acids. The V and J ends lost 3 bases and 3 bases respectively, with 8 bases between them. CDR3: CASSDYSSNEKLFF. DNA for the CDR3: TGTGCCAGCAGTGATTACAGCTCTAATGAAAAACTGTTTTTT.

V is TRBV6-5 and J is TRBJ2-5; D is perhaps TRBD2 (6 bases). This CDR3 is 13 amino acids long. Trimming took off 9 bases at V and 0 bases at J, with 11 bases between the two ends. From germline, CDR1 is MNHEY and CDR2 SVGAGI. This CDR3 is CASSGTYQETQYF. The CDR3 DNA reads TGTGCCAGTAGCGGAACTTACCAAGAGACCCAGTACTTC.

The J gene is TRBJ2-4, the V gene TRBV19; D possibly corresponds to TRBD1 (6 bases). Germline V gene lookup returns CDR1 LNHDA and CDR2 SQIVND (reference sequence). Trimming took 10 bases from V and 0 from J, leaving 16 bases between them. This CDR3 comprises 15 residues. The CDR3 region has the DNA TGTGCCACCTTCGACAGGCTATCAGCCAAAAACATTCAGTACTTC. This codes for CATFDRLSAKNIQYF. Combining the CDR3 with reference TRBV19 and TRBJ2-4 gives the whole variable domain DGGITQSPKYLFRKEGQNVTLSCEQNLNHDAMYWYRQDPGQGLRLIYYSQIVNDFQKGDIAEGYSVSREKKESFPLTVTSAQKNPTAFYLCATFDRLSAKNIQYFGAGTRLSVL.

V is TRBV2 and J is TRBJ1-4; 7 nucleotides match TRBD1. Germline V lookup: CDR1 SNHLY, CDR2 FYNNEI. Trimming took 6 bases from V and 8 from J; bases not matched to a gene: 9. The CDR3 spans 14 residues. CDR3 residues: CASRVDRVGEKLFF. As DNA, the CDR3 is TGTGCCAGCAGAGTAGACAGGGTTGGGGAAAAACTGTTTTTT.

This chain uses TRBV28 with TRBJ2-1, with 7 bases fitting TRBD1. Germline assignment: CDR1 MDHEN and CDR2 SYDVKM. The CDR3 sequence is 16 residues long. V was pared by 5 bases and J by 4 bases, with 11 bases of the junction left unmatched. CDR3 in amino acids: CASSPTGTDIYNEQFF. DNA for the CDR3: TGTGCCAGCAGTCCCACCGGGACAGACATTTACAATGAGCAGTTCTTC.

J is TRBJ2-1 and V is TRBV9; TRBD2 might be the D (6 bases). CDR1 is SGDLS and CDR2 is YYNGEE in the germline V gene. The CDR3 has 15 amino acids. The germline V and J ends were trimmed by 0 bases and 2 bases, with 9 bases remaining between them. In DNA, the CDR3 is TGTGCCAGCAGCGTAGACTTAGCGGCCTACAATGAGCAGTTCTTC. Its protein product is CASSVDLAAYNEQFF.

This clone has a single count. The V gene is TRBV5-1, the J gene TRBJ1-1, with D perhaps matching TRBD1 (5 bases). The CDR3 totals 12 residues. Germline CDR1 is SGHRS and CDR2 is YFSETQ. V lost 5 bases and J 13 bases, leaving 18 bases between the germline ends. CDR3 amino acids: CASREAQGLGFF. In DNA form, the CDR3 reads TGCGCCAGCAGAGAGGCGCAGGGTCTAGGTTTCTTT.

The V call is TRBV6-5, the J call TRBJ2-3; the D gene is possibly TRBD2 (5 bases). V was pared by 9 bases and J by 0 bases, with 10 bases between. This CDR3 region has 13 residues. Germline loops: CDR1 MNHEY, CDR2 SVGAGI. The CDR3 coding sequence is TGTGCCAGTCTGCTAGCCAGCACAGATACGCAGTATTTT. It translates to CASLLASTDTQYF.

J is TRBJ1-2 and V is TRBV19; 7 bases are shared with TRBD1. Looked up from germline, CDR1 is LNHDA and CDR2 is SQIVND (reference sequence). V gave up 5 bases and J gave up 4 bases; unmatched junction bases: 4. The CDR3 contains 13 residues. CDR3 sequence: CASSRDSPYGYTF. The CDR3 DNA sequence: TGTGCCAGTAGTCGGGACAGTCCCTATGGCTACACCTTC.

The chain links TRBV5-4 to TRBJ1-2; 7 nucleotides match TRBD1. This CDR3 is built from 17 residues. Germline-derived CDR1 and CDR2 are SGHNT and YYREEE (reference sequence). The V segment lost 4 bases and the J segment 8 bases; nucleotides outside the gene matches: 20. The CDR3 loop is CASSELERGPAEEGYTF. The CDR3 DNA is TGTGCCAGCAGCGAACTAGAGAGGGGGCCTGCTGAGGAGGGCTACACCTTC.